The rows below give T cell receptor beta chains drawn from one sample of a study of T cells in Graves' hyperthyroidism and ophthalmopathy. TCRdb used MiXCR to reprocess the multiplex PCR reads, holding one entry per CDR3 protein. This table has about 530,000 distinct CDR3 sequences, 17% appearing once. Sequencing input: blood. The source of these receptors is a woman between 18 and 29 years old with Graves' ophthalmopathy. Both conserved end residues are part of each CDR3. A D gene is named only where the DNA matches it firmly. Not every row has a clone size; where given, it reads once, few, many or a size class.

CDR3 protein	CDR3 DNA	clone size	V gene	J gene	D gene
CASSLGTSGSTDTQYF	TGTGCCAGCAGTTTGGGGACTAGCGGGAGCACAGATACGCAGTATTTT	many	TRBV27	TRBJ2-3	TRBD2
CASSFGTTTNTEAFF	TGTGCCAGCAGTTTCGGGACCACAACGAACACTGAAGCTTTCTTT	many	TRBV12-3/TRBV12-4	TRBJ1-1	NA
CASSLLLKPQHF	TGTGCCAGCAGTTTACTCCTCAAACCCCAGCATTTT	few	TRBV12-3/TRBV12-4	TRBJ1-5	NA
CSVDLGYGNTEAFF	TGCAGCGTTGATTTGGGATATGGGAACACTGAAGCTTTCTTT	NA	TRBV29-1	TRBJ1-1	NA
CAISERTVNTEAFF	TGTGCCATCAGTGAGCGGACGGTGAACACTGAAGCTTTCTTT	NA	TRBV10-3	TRBJ1-1	NA
CSRGEHNEQFF	TGCAGCCGCGGGGAGCACAATGAGCAGTTCTTC	NA	TRBV29-1	TRBJ2-1	NA
CASSQGLQETQYF	TGTGCCAGCAGCCAAGGGCTACAAGAGACCCAGTACTTC	many	TRBV3-1	TRBJ2-5	NA
CASSQGGPGYEQYF	TGTGCCAGCAGCCAAGGGGGGCCTGGTTACGAGCAGTACTTC	many	TRBV14	TRBJ2-7	NA
CASSTQGARYEQFF	TGTGCCAGCAGTACACAGGGGGCGCGTTATGAGCAGTTCTTC	many	TRBV2	TRBJ2-1	TRBD1
CASSVAGFGQNTEAFF	TGTGCCAGCAGCGTAGCCGGATTTGGACAGAACACTGAAGCTTTCTTT	NA	TRBV9	TRBJ1-1	NA
CASRTWGWTEAFF	TGTGCCAGTAGAACGTGGGGATGGACTGAAGCTTTCTTT	few	TRBV19	TRBJ1-1	NA